This entry lists 3 T cell receptor beta chains sequenced from one sample in a study of cytomegalovirus exposure and HLA in healthy donors. Researchers ran the PCR with 60 Vbeta and 13 Jbeta primers. Using immunoSEQ multiplex PCR, the repertoire was profiled, and TCRdb retains in-frame clones only, with some absent. The sample records about 140,000 clones, 70% to 80% being singletons. The sequencing input was PBMCs. Source of these receptors: a man between 25 and 39 years old in good health and CMV-seronegative.

V usage is TRBV15 and J usage is TRBJ2-3, with 8 bases that match TRBD2. V dropped 5 bases and J dropped 5; count of bases not matched to a gene: 6. Germline V gives CDR1 LNHNV, CDR2 YYDKDF (reference sequence). This CDR3 is built from 14 residues. In DNA, the CDR3 is TGTGCCACCAGCGTTCGTCGGGGGGGAGATACGCAGTATTTT. Translation: CATSVRRGGDTQYF.

The chain recombines TRBV6-5 with TRBJ1-2, with TRBD1 matching over 7 bases. The CDR3 totals 14 residues. Germline values: CDR1 MNHEY, CDR2 SVGAGI. V trimming: 5 bases; J trimming: 3 bases; junction bases outside the gene matches: 6. CDR3 DNA sequence: TGTGCCAGCAGTAGGGACAGCGAGTACTATGGCTACACCTTC. It is translated as CASSRDSEYYGYTF.

V gene TRBV5-8 combines with J gene TRBJ2-1; 10 bases match TRBD2. The V and J ends lost 0 bases and 6 bases, in that order; junction bases with no gene match: 6. Germline V CDR1 and CDR2: SGHTS, YDEGEE. This CDR3 is 16 amino acids long. The CDR3 DNA sequence: TGTGCCAGCAGCTTGGCCCTAGCGGGAGAGTTCAATGAGCAGTTCTTC. Residues: CASSLALAGEFNEQFF. Based on the CDR3 plus reference TRBV5-8 and TRBJ2-1, the full variable domain is EAGVTQSPTHLIKTRGQQATLRCSPISGHTSVYWYQQALGLGLQFLLWYDEGEERNRGNFPPRFSGRQFPNYSSELNVNALELEDSALYLCASSLALAGEFNEQFFGPGTRLTVL.